This entry describes one TCR beta chain. Its target is unknown. The data are from a study of OX40 agonist ivuxolimab in advanced cancers. Study-level information: An agonistic human IgG2 monoclonal antibody against OX40 (CD134) was given. Regarding the study as a whole: The CD4+ and CD8+ T cells in the blood had expanded clonally by week 6 at 0.1 to 3.0 mg/kg. In CD8+ T cells, expanded clones were on average more numerous than in CD4+.

Using immunoSEQ multiplex PCR, the repertoire was profiled, and TCRdb retains in-frame clones only, with some absent. This table holds approximately 70,000 clones, about 85% found once. Trimming removed 4 bases at V and 4 bases at J, with 19 bases between. This CDR3 is 16 amino acids long. Germline-derived CDR1 and CDR2 are KGHSH and LQKENI. Blood got drawn at baseline, again on cycle 4 day 1, and then on cycle 7 day 1. The receptor's source is an adult with an advanced solid tumor such as melanoma, head and neck, liver or kidney cancer. Sequences were derived from CD4+ or CD8+ T cells sorted from blood, sampled in a trial of the OX40 agonist ivuxolimab. J is TRBJ1-1 and V is TRBV18; D may be TRBD1 (6 bases). The CDR3 loop is CASSLVKGGRRTEAFF. CDR3 nucleotide sequence: TGTGCCAGCTCACTAGTTAAAGGGGGTCGGCGCACTGAAGCTTTCTTT.